The next 24 T cell receptor beta chains were all read from a single sample in a study of T cells expressing NK-cell markers. TCRdb re-called the 5' RACE reads and shows each CDR3 protein once, DNA omitted. Its clone listing holds around 550,000 distinct CDR3 sequences. Sequencing was performed on blood T cells: a sorted CD56 or NKG2C T cell subset, CD4+ or CD8+ T cells, or bulk PBMC T cells (not recorded which). Receptor source: a young man in good health.

This chain joins TRBV5-1 and TRBJ2-1. Germline CDR1 and CDR2: SGHRS and YFSETQ. This CDR3 has 14 residues. CDR3 sequence reads: CASGTPDGLNEQFF. Based on the CDR3 plus reference TRBV5-1 and TRBJ2-1, the full variable domain is KAGVTQTPRYLIKTRGQQVTLSCSPISGHRSVSWYQQTPGQGLQFLFEYFSETQRNKGNFPGRFSGRQFSNSRSEMNVSTLELGDSALYLCASGTPDGLNEQFFGPGTRLTVL.

This chain connects TRBV10-3 to TRBJ2-1; the TCRdb D gene call, TRBD2, has no DNA to confirm it. This CDR3 is 18 amino acids long. CDR1 is ENHRY and CDR2 is SYGVKD in the germline V gene. CDR3 region: CAISDQSALAVSYNEQFF.

The gene calls are TRBV7-8 and TRBJ2-5; the TCRdb call, TRBD1, lacks DNA for checking. The CDR3 contains 13 residues. Germline V lookup: CDR1 SGHVS, CDR2 FQNEAQ. This CDR3 is CASSRTEKGTQYF.

This chain joins TRBV7-2 and TRBJ2-2; TCRdb's D call, TRBD2, is unchecked because there is no DNA. CDR1 is SGHTA and CDR2 is FQGNSA in the germline V gene. There are 17 residues in the CDR3. The CDR3 reads CASSFILAGGGTGELFF.

The chain uses TRBV29-1 and TRBJ2-1; with no DNA, the TCRdb D assignment of TRBD1 cannot be verified. This CDR3 contains 13 residues. Germline V lookup: CDR1 SQVTM, CDR2 ANQGSEA. CDR3 protein: CSVHRGLYNEQFF.

The CDR3 sequence: CASSPGFSYNEQFF. The chain combines TRBV18 with TRBJ2-1. The CDR3 runs 14 residues. The germline CDR1 and CDR2 sequences are KGHSH and LQKENI.

The rearrangement uses TRBV9 and TRBJ2-1. The V gene's germline CDR1 is SGDLS and CDR2 YYNGEE. The CDR3 contains 14 residues. The CDR3 spells CASSVATAYNEQFF.

The chain couples TRBV20-1 to TRBJ2-3; TCRdb gives TRBD1 as the D gene, but with no DNA this cannot be confirmed. The CDR3 is 16 amino acids. The germline gives CDR1 DFQATT, CDR2 SNEGSKA (reference sequence). CDR3 protein: CSARARRGLGADTQYF.

This chain uses TRBV20-1 with TRBJ2-3. Looked up from germline, CDR1 is DFQATT and CDR2 is SNEGSKA (reference sequence). The CDR3 length is 15 residues. The CDR3 loop reads CSARDQERGTDTQYF.

This chain uses TRBV27 with TRBJ2-3; absent DNA, TCRdb's TRBD2 call cannot be checked. CDR1 and CDR2 from the germline V gene are MNHEY and SMNVEV (reference sequence). The CDR3 runs to 15 residues. The CDR3 loop is CASSLGAALTDTQYF.

This chain connects TRBV14 to TRBJ2-7. The V gene's germline CDR1 is SGHDN and CDR2 FVKESK. This CDR3 has 11 amino acids. The CDR3 reads CASSQEIEQYF.

This sequence joins TRBV28 and TRBJ2-5; absent DNA, TCRdb's TRBD1 call cannot be checked. This CDR3 is built from 13 residues. The germline V gene encodes CDR1 MDHEN and CDR2 SYDVKM. CDR3 amino acids: CASSLGGLETQYF.

The CDR3: CAPNRDRVDGYTF. The chain joins TRBV6-1 to TRBJ1-2; TCRdb selects TRBD1, and the lack of DNA leaves this call unchecked. This CDR3 has 13 residues. CDR1 is MNHNS, CDR2 SASEGT, per germline.

The J gene is TRBJ2-3, the V gene TRBV3-1; the TCRdb D gene call, TRBD2, has no DNA to confirm it. The CDR3 runs to 17 residues. Germline values: CDR1 LGHDT, CDR2 YNNKEL (reference sequence). CDR3 in amino acids: CASSQPGLAGGSDTQYF.

V is TRBV4-3 and J is TRBJ2-2; TCRdb calls TRBD2, which cannot be checked without DNA. Germline CDR1 is LGHNA and CDR2 is YSLEER. The CDR3 extends over 17 amino acids. The CDR3 protein is CASSQDQTSLNTGELFF.

The V call is TRBV7-9, the J call TRBJ1-3. The germline gives CDR1 SEHNR, CDR2 FQNEAQ (reference sequence). This CDR3 contains 14 residues. CDR3 residues: CASSLAVTGNTIYF.

V usage is TRBV20-1 and J usage is TRBJ1-5. CDR1 and CDR2 from the germline V gene are DFQATT and SNEGSKA (reference sequence). CDR3 length equals 16 residues. The CDR3 reads CSARGGLPYSNQPQHF.

V gene TRBV20-1 combines with J gene TRBJ2-3; TCRdb lists TRBD1, though no DNA is available to test this call. The CDR3 extends over 14 amino acids. The germline CDR1 and CDR2 sequences are DFQATT and SNEGSKA (reference sequence). CDR3: CSARGTLATDTQYF.

This rearrangement joins TRBV15 to TRBJ2-1; no DNA is available, so the TRBD1 call from TCRdb remains unchecked. Germline-derived CDR1 and CDR2 are LNHNV and YYDKDF (reference sequence). This CDR3 has 14 amino acids. CDR3 loop: CATSRDWARNEQFF.

This chain joins TRBV29-1 and TRBJ2-3; TCRdb gives TRBD2 as the D gene, but with no DNA this cannot be confirmed. Per the germline V gene, CDR1 is SQVTM and CDR2 is ANQGSEA. This CDR3 is built from 16 residues. CDR3 sequence reads: CSVYWLAGASTDTQYF.

The genes are TRBV20-1 and TRBJ1-1; TCRdb selects TRBD1, and the lack of DNA leaves this call unchecked. The CDR3 sequence is 14 residues long. The germline V gene encodes CDR1 DFQATT and CDR2 SNEGSKA (reference sequence). CDR3 protein: CSARDRQGMGEAFF.

The CDR3 is CASRGTGWGYSNQPQHF. This chain joins TRBV2 and TRBJ1-5; TCRdb calls TRBD1, which cannot be checked without DNA. CDR1 and CDR2 from the germline V gene are SNHLY and FYNNEI. CDR3 length: 17 residues. The complete variable domain, with remaining parts taken from reference TRBV2 and TRBJ1-5, reads EPEVTQTPSHQVTQMGQEVILRCVPISNHLYFYWYRQILGQKVEFLVSFYNNEISEKSEIFDDQFSVERPDGSNFTLKIRSTKLEDSAMYFCASRGTGWGYSNQPQHFGDGTRLSIL.

This chain joins TRBV12-3 or TRBV12-4 and TRBJ1-5. The CDR3 consists of 13 residues. CDR3 sequence: CASSLQRAWAQHF.

This chain links TRBV4-1 with TRBJ2-6; the TCRdb D gene call, TRBD1, has no DNA to confirm it. There are 14 residues in the CDR3. From germline, CDR1 is MGHRA and CDR2 YSYEKL. The CDR3 sequence is CASRGGVGANVLTF.